These 23 T cell receptor beta chains were all obtained from the same sample, sequenced in a study of T cell changes during pregnancy in multiple sclerosis. The assay was immunoSEQ multiplex PCR, and TCRdb's table has in-frame clones only and misses some. The data show approximately 48,000 clones, roughly 94% seen once. The input for sequencing was CD8+ T cells from peripheral blood mononuclear cells, taken before pregnancy. The receptors here all came from a female donor with multiple sclerosis, enrolled in a pregnancy study.

This clone occurred a few times. V is TRBV29-1 and J is TRBJ2-7, with D unresolved. Deletions cut 5 bases from V and 5 bases from J, with 10 bases between. Per the germline V gene, CDR1 is SQVTM and CDR2 is ANQGSEA. CDR3 length: 11 residues. As DNA, the CDR3 is TGCAGCGTTCCACTACGAGACGAGCAGTACTTC. It is translated as CSVPLRDEQYF.

This rearrangement joins TRBV5-1 to TRBJ2-7, with D perhaps TRBD1 (5 bases). The CDR3 length is 12 residues. The germline V gene has CDR1 SGHRS and CDR2 YFSETQ. Trimming cost V 10 bases and J 0 bases, with 11 bases left between them. The CDR3, as DNA: TGCGCCTCACAGGCGAGCTCCTACGAGCAGTACTTC. It encodes CASQASSYEQYF.

This clone is a singleton in its sample. The chain employs TRBV30 and TRBJ2-7; weak D call: TRBD1 (6 bases). The germline V and J ends were trimmed by 0 bases and 2 bases, with 14 bases remaining between them. The germline CDR1 and CDR2 sequences are GTSNPN and SVGIG (reference sequence). CDR3 size: 15 residues. CDR3 sequence reads: CAWSVGGGSPYEQYF. The CDR3 nucleotides are TGTGCCTGGAGTGTAGGGGGTGGTTCCCCCTACGAGCAGTACTTC.

The gene calls are TRBV28 and TRBJ1-2; D may be TRBD1 (5 bases). CDR3 length equals 14 residues. Trimming cost V 5 bases and J 5 bases, with 15 bases left between them. Per the germline V gene, CDR1 is MDHEN and CDR2 is SYDVKM. The CDR3 here is CASSPPGEGYGYTF. CDR3 in DNA: TGTGCCAGCAGTCCCCCCGGGGAGGGGTATGGCTACACCTTC.

The chain carries TRBV7-9 and TRBJ2-5, with TRBD2 identical over 10 bases. Germline-derived CDR1 and CDR2 are SEHNR and FQNEAQ (reference sequence). V lost 5 bases, J lost 4 bases, and 7 bases stayed unmatched. The CDR3 runs 15 residues. In DNA form, the CDR3 reads TGTGCCAGCAGCCCACCTAGCGGGAGTCGAGAGACCCAGTACTTC. Its protein is CASSPPSGSRETQYF. Based on the CDR3 plus reference TRBV7-9 and TRBJ2-5, the full variable domain is DTGVSQNPRHKITKRGQNVTFRCDPISEHNRLYWYRQTLGQGPEFLTYFQNEAQLEKSRLLSDRFSAERPKGSFSTLEIQRTEQGDSAMYLCASSPPSGSRETQYFGPGTRLLVL.

V gene TRBV18 combines with J gene TRBJ2-1; 13 nucleotides match TRBD2. The V and J ends lost 6 bases and 12 bases, in that order; junction bases with no gene match: 11. Germline V gene sequence: CDR1 KGHSH, CDR2 LQKENI. This CDR3 is 15 amino acids long. The CDR3 DNA reads as TGTGCCAGCTCGCTCACTAGCGGGGGGGTGTATGTGCAGTTCTTC. Its protein product is CASSLTSGGVYVQFF.

The gene calls are TRBV14 and TRBJ2-6, with D possibly matching TRBD1 (5 bases). The CDR3 is 17 amino acids. Germline V gene data show CDR1 as SGHDN and CDR2 as FVKESK. V was clipped by 0 bases and J by 0 bases, with 9 bases between them. Here the CDR3 DNA reads TGTGCCAGCAGCCAAGAAACAGGTGGCTCTGGGGCCAACGTCCTGACTTTC. This translates into CASSQETGGSGANVLTF.

This clone was observed once. The chain recombines TRBV6-6 with TRBJ2-7, with 8 positions matching TRBD1. V lost 0 bases, J lost 3 bases, and 1 base stayed unmatched. The length of the CDR3 is 14 residues. Germline V gene data show CDR1 as MNHNY and CDR2 as SVGAGI (reference sequence). The CDR3: CASSYSDRVYEQYF. CDR3 DNA sequence: TGTGCCAGCAGTTACTCGGACAGGGTCTACGAGCAGTACTTC.

J is TRBJ2-7 and V is TRBV4-2; D might be TRBD2 (5 bases). Germline V gene sequence: CDR1 LGHNA, CDR2 YNFKEQ. V shed 3 bases and J shed 0 bases, with 12 bases lying between them. This CDR3 region has 15 residues. In DNA, the CDR3 is TGTGCCAGCAGCCACCAGCGGTCCAGCTCCTACGAGCAGTACTTC. It yields the protein CASSHQRSSSYEQYF.

The gene calls are TRBV4-3 and TRBJ2-7; 9 bases agree with TRBD1. The V segment lost 4 bases and the J segment 7 bases; nucleotides outside the gene matches: 8. This CDR3 has 14 amino acids. Germline V lookup: CDR1 LGHNA, CDR2 YSLEER. The CDR3 here is CASSLGQGTGEQYF. The CDR3 coding sequence is TGCGCCAGCAGCCTTGGACAGGGGACTGGAGAGCAGTACTTC.

The CDR3 coding sequence is TGTGCCAGCAGTCTAAGCGGGAGCCCAGATACGCAGTATTTT. Amino acids: CASSLSGSPDTQYF. This sequence joins TRBV6-5 and TRBJ2-3, with TRBD2 matching 8 bases. Germline CDR1 is MNHEY and CDR2 is SVGAGI. The CDR3 totals 14 residues. J was trimmed by 4 bases and V by 5 bases; bases with no gene match: 5.

V is TRBV6-5 and J is TRBJ1-2, with D possibly being TRBD1 (5 bases). Germline lookup yields CDR1 MNHEY and CDR2 SVGAGI. V gave up 6 bases and J gave up 4 bases, with 15 bases separating them. The CDR3 extends over 14 amino acids. DNA of the CDR3: TGTGCCAGCAGGGAATCCGGGACTATCTATGGCTACACCTTC. Translation gives CASRESGTIYGYTF.

The chain links TRBV27 to TRBJ2-1, with 7 bases identical to TRBD2. The germline gives CDR1 MNHEY, CDR2 SMNVEV (reference sequence). The CDR3 runs to 15 residues. Trimming at V came to 5 bases and at J to 0 bases, leaving 4 bases not matched to a gene. The CDR3 nucleotides read TGTGCCAGCAGTAAGCGCGGGGGCTCCTACAATGAGCAGTTCTTC. Translated: CASSKRGGSYNEQFF.

V gene TRBV7-3 combines with J gene TRBJ2-7; TRBD1 matches 7 bases. Germline V gene sequence: CDR1 SGHTA, CDR2 FQGTGA. The junction had 6 bases not matched to a gene; V was cut back by 2 bases and J by 5 bases. The CDR3 runs 14 residues. In nucleotides, the CDR3 is TGTGCCAGCAGCTTACGACAGGGATCCCACGAGCAGTACTTC. Translating it yields CASSLRQGSHEQYF.

In its sample, this clone was seen once. The rearrangement joins TRBV27 to TRBJ1-2; D possibly corresponds to TRBD1 (6 bases). CDR3 length equals 14 residues. CDR1 MNHEY and CDR2 SMNVEV come from the germline V gene (reference sequence). Deletions cut 0 bases from V and 4 bases from J, with 9 bases between. CDR3 protein: CASSLSRTVYGYTF. The CDR3 DNA sequence: TGTGCCAGCAGTTTATCGAGGACAGTCTATGGCTACACCTTC.

This clone was counted only a few times. The genes are TRBV27 and TRBJ2-7, with D unresolved. CDR1 and CDR2 from the germline V gene are MNHEY and SMNVEV (reference sequence). The CDR3 extends over 15 amino acids. V was clipped by 6 bases and J by 0 bases, with 15 bases between them. The DNA for the CDR3 is TGTGCCAGCAGACCCCATGAGATTGACTCCTACGAGCAGTACTTC. It encodes CASRPHEIDSYEQYF.

This chain uses TRBV27 with TRBJ1-2; D may be TRBD1 (5 bases). The V gene's germline CDR1 is MNHEY and CDR2 SMNVEV (reference sequence). The ends were cut back, 5 bases at V and 0 bases at J, with 7 bases in the middle. CDR3 size: 13 residues. The CDR3 nucleotides are TGTGCCAGCAGTCCCAGGGCTAACTATGGCTACACCTTC. It is translated as CASSPRANYGYTF.

CDR3 sequence reads: CASSQDSQRGNYEQYF. CDR3 DNA sequence: TGCGCCAGCAGCCAAGATTCCCAGCGGGGGAACTACGAGCAGTACTTC. The chain combines TRBV4-3 with TRBJ2-7; TRBD2 aligns across 8 bases. Per germline, CDR1 LGHNA and CDR2 YSLEER. Trimming removed 0 bases from V and 3 bases from J; junction bases left unmatched: 7. The CDR3 totals 16 residues.

CDR3 residues: CASAGLAGEEQYF. The CDR3 DNA sequence: TGTGCCAGCGCCGGGCTAGCGGGGGAGGAGCAGTACTTC. The rearrangement uses TRBV6-5 and TRBJ2-7, with 10 bases matching TRBD2. Germline CDR1 and CDR2: MNHEY and SVGAGI. The CDR3 is 13 amino acids. V lost 8 bases, J lost 7 bases, and 8 bases stayed unmatched.

This chain links TRBV19 with TRBJ1-4; TRBD1 agrees at 7 bases. The V segment lost 3 bases and the J segment 0 bases; nucleotides outside the gene matches: 4. The CDR3 is 16 residues long. Germline V gene data show CDR1 as LNHDA and CDR2 as SQIVND (reference sequence). The CDR3 sequence is CASSITGATTNEKLFF. CDR3 nucleotide sequence: TGTGCCAGTAGTATCACAGGGGCTACAACTAATGAAAAACTGTTTTTT.

The rearrangement joins TRBV9 to TRBJ1-1, with 7 bases lining up with TRBD1. The J segment lost 1 base and the V segment lost 3 bases, leaving 3 bases of the junction unmatched. In germline, CDR1 is SGDLS, CDR2 YYNGEE. This CDR3 is built from 14 residues. The CDR3 protein is CASSASGGNTEAFF. As DNA, the CDR3 is TGTGCCAGCAGCGCTTCAGGGGGGAACACTGAAGCTTTCTTT.

The V gene is TRBV27, the J gene TRBJ2-1; possibly TRBD1 for D (6 bases). The CDR3 is 13 amino acids. Germline CDR1 reads MNHEY; CDR2 reads SMNVEV (reference sequence). V was shortened by 3 bases and J by 6 bases, with 9 bases between the two germline ends. CDR3 DNA: TGTGCCAGCAGTTTCAGGGGACCCAATGAGCAGTTCTTC. Translation: CASSFRGPNEQFF.

In DNA, the CDR3 is TGTGCCAGCAGTTTAGGGGGCGATGGCTACACCTTC. The encoded protein is CASSLGGDGYTF. The rearrangement uses TRBV27 and TRBJ1-2; D is possibly TRBD1 (6 bases). CDR1 MNHEY and CDR2 SMNVEV come from the germline V gene (reference sequence). The CDR3 runs 12 residues. The V end lost 2 bases, the J end lost 6 bases, and 7 bases lay between the germline ends.